These T cell receptor beta chains were read from a single sample in a study of breast tumors, draining lymph nodes, adjacent tissues. TCRdb re-analysed the multiplex PCR reads in MiXCR, keeping a single row per CDR3 protein. Counted here are fewer than 25,000 distinct CDR3 sequences, approximately 32% occurring once; the ten biggest clones make up around 10%. The sequencing sample was made of breast tumor tissue. The receptors shown here come from a female donor with breast cancer. Some clones in this sample may be carry-over from other donors' samples. Both conserved end residues are part of each CDR3. D genes are given only for firm matches. Clone sizes are given selectively: once, few, many, or a class where the clone is expanded.

CDR3 DNA: TGTGCCAGCTCCCCCAGGGGGGCAAACACCATATATTTT
CDR3 protein: CASSPRGANTIYF
J gene: TRBJ1-3
D gene: TRBD1
clone size: many
V gene: TRBV18

CDR3 DNA: TGTGCCAGCAGCTTAAGAGGGTCTAACCTACCCCTCCACTTT
CDR3 protein: CASSLRGSNLPLHF
J gene: TRBJ1-6
D gene: .
clone size: many
V gene: TRBV11-2

CDR3 DNA: TGTGCCAGCAGAACCGGGACAGGGGAAGAGACCCAGTACTTC
CDR3 protein: CASRTGTGEETQYF
J gene: TRBJ2-5
D gene: TRBD1
clone size: .
V gene: TRBV6-2/TRBV6-3

CDR3 DNA: TGTGCCAGTAGTATTCAGGCCGGGTCCTACGAGCAGTACTTC
CDR3 protein: CASSIQAGSYEQYF
J gene: TRBJ2-7
D gene: .
clone size: many
V gene: TRBV19

CDR3 DNA: TGTGCCAGCAGCCAAGACATGTCAGGGACTAGCTTAAGCGAGCAGTACTTC
CDR3 protein: CASSQDMSGTSLSEQYF
J gene: TRBJ2-7
D gene: TRBD2
clone size: many
V gene: TRBV3-1

CDR3 DNA: TGTGCCAGCAGCTTGGAGGTGAGGCAAGCAGATACGCGGTATTTT
CDR3 protein: CASSLEVRQADTRYF
J gene: TRBJ2-3
D gene: .
clone size: .
V gene: TRBV5-4

CDR3 DNA: TGTGCCAGCAGCTTAGCGCAGATCAGGGGGGGCTATGGCTACACCTTC
CDR3 protein: CASSLAQIRGGYGYTF
J gene: TRBJ1-2
D gene: TRBD1
clone size: medium-sized
V gene: TRBV7-2

CDR3 DNA: TGTGCCAGCAGCTTAGTAGGTCGGAGTTTAACAGATACGCAGTATTTT
CDR3 protein: CASSLVGRSLTDTQYF
J gene: TRBJ2-3
D gene: .
clone size: .
V gene: TRBV7-2

CDR3 DNA: TGTGCCAGCGGGACTAGCGGGCTGGAGACCCAGTACTTC
CDR3 protein: CASGTSGLETQYF
J gene: TRBJ2-5
D gene: TRBD2
clone size: .
V gene: TRBV2

CDR3 DNA: TGTGCCAGCAGCTGGGACAGAACCACAGATACGCAGTATTTT
CDR3 protein: CASSWDRTTDTQYF
J gene: TRBJ2-3
D gene: TRBD1
clone size: few
V gene: TRBV5-6

CDR3 DNA: TGTGCCAGCTCCCAACAGGGGGATTGGCAGCCCCAGCATTTT
CDR3 protein: CASSQQGDWQPQHF
J gene: TRBJ1-5
D gene: TRBD1
clone size: many
V gene: TRBV18

CDR3 DNA: TGTGCCAGCAGCTCTACTAGCGGGGAGACAGATACGCAGTATTTT
CDR3 protein: CASSSTSGETDTQYF
J gene: TRBJ2-3
D gene: TRBD2
clone size: many
V gene: TRBV7-3

CDR3 DNA: TGTGCCAGCAGCCCAACCCAGGGGGTTGGCCTCCTTCGCGAGCAGTACTTC
CDR3 protein: CASSPTQGVGLLREQYF
J gene: TRBJ2-7
D gene: TRBD1
clone size: .
V gene: TRBV9

CDR3 DNA: TGTGCCATCAGTGTAGGCGGGGACACTGAAGCTTTCTTT
CDR3 protein: CAISVGGDTEAFF
J gene: TRBJ1-1
D gene: .
clone size: .
V gene: TRBV10-3

CDR3 DNA: TGTGCCAGCAGCCTGTCCTCCTACGAGCAGTACTTC
CDR3 protein: CASSLSSYEQYF
J gene: TRBJ2-7
D gene: .
clone size: many
V gene: TRBV28

CDR3 DNA: TGTGCCATCAGTGGGGGGAGGGGAGGGGTCTATGGCTACACCTTC
CDR3 protein: CAISGGRGGVYGYTF
J gene: TRBJ1-2
D gene: .
clone size: many
V gene: TRBV10-3

CDR3 DNA: TGTGCCAGCAGCTTAGTAGCGAACACCGGGGAGCTGTTTTTT
CDR3 protein: CASSLVANTGELFF
J gene: TRBJ2-2
D gene: .
clone size: many
V gene: TRBV7-9

CDR3 DNA: TGTGCCAGCAGCTTAGCCCAGCGGGTCTCCACAGATACGCAGTATTTT
CDR3 protein: CASSLAQRVSTDTQYF
J gene: TRBJ2-3
D gene: .
clone size: many
V gene: TRBV7-9

CDR3 DNA: TGCAGTGCCTTAAACGGACTAGCGGGTGACAATGAACAGTTCTTC
CDR3 protein: CSALNGLAGDNEQFF
J gene: TRBJ2-1
D gene: TRBD2
clone size: .
V gene: TRBV20-1

CDR3 DNA: TGTGCCAGTAGTGTAACGGTTACGAACACCGGGGAGCTGTTTTTT
CDR3 protein: CASSVTVTNTGELFF
J gene: TRBJ2-2
D gene: .
clone size: many
V gene: TRBV19

CDR3 DNA: TGTGCCAGCAGCTTGTTCTCCAGGGAATGGGGGCCAGATACGCAGTATTTT
CDR3 protein: CASSLFSREWGPDTQYF
J gene: TRBJ2-3
D gene: .
clone size: .
V gene: TRBV5-4

CDR3 DNA: TGTGCCAGCTCACCAATGGGTAGGGGAAAAGCTTTCTTT
CDR3 protein: CASSPMGRGKAFF
J gene: TRBJ1-1
D gene: .
clone size: .
V gene: TRBV18

CDR3 DNA: TGTGCCAGCAGTTTATCCCGAGGGTTAGGCACAGATACGCAGTATTTT
CDR3 protein: CASSLSRGLGTDTQYF
J gene: TRBJ2-3
D gene: .
clone size: many
V gene: TRBV27

CDR3 DNA: TGTGCCAGCATTGTTCATCCAGGGCCCGCGGAGGGCTACACCTTC
CDR3 protein: CASIVHPGPAEGYTF
J gene: TRBJ1-2
D gene: .
clone size: many
V gene: TRBV2

CDR3 DNA: TGTGCCAGCAGCCCCAGACAGACGGTATCTGGGGCCAACGTCCTGACTTTC
CDR3 protein: CASSPRQTVSGANVLTF
J gene: TRBJ2-6
D gene: .
clone size: .
V gene: TRBV3-1

CDR3 DNA: TGCAGTGCTAGTACTAGCGGGACGCAAGAGACCCAGTACTTC
CDR3 protein: CSASTSGTQETQYF
J gene: TRBJ2-5
D gene: TRBD2
clone size: .
V gene: TRBV20-1

CDR3 DNA: TGTGCCAGCAGCCTTGGTCGAGCGGGGAACTACGAGCAGTACTTC
CDR3 protein: CASSLGRAGNYEQYF
J gene: TRBJ2-7
D gene: TRBD2
clone size: many
V gene: TRBV6-5

CDR3 DNA: TGTGCCAGCAGCGCAGGTGCCGGGGAGCTGTTTTTT
CDR3 protein: CASSAGAGELFF
J gene: TRBJ2-2
D gene: .
clone size: .
V gene: TRBV7-9

CDR3 DNA: TGTGCCAGCAGGAAACTAGCGGGAGGTAGGGACGTTGGCACCGGGGAGCTGTTTTTT
CDR3 protein: CASRKLAGGRDVGTGELFF
J gene: TRBJ2-2
D gene: TRBD2
clone size: many
V gene: TRBV2

CDR3 DNA: TGCAGTGCTAGAGATGGAATAGCGGGAGATTTCTCCTACGAGCAGTACTTC
CDR3 protein: CSARDGIAGDFSYEQYF
J gene: TRBJ2-7
D gene: TRBD2
clone size: many
V gene: TRBV20-1

CDR3 DNA: TGTGCCAGCAGCCTTCGAACCGCGGGCACTGAAGCTTTCTTT
CDR3 protein: CASSLRTAGTEAFF
J gene: TRBJ1-1
D gene: .
clone size: .
V gene: TRBV5-8

CDR3 DNA: TGTGCCAGCAGTTTAGCGAGTCCTTCACCCCTCCACTTT
CDR3 protein: CASSLASPSPLHF
J gene: TRBJ1-6
D gene: .
clone size: many
V gene: TRBV12-3/TRBV12-4

CDR3 DNA: TGTGCCAGCAGTTACTCAAGTACTAGCGGGGGCTACACCTTC
CDR3 protein: CASSYSSTSGGYTF
J gene: TRBJ1-2
D gene: .
clone size: .
V gene: TRBV6-1

CDR3 DNA: TGTGCCAGCTCAACAATCCAGGGAGCAGATACGCAGTATTTT
CDR3 protein: CASSTIQGADTQYF
J gene: TRBJ2-3
D gene: .
clone size: many
V gene: TRBV18

CDR3 DNA: TGTGCCAGCAGTGAAGCTGTAGCGGGAGGGGGGACAGATACGCAGTATTTT
CDR3 protein: CASSEAVAGGGTDTQYF
J gene: TRBJ2-3
D gene: TRBD2
clone size: many
V gene: TRBV6-1

CDR3 DNA: TGTGCCAGCAGTTTCGGAGGGGGAGGTGGGGGAGATACGCAGTATTTT
CDR3 protein: CASSFGGGGGGDTQYF
J gene: TRBJ2-3
D gene: .
clone size: many
V gene: TRBV6-5